This TCR beta chain was obtained from a study of brain T cells in children with intractable seizures. Findings and limits, study-wide: Clones missing pre-surgery may reflect undersampling of that blood sample.

Unmatched junction bases numbered 2, after V lost 2 bases and J lost 3 bases. Germline V gene lookup returns CDR1 GTSNPN and CDR2 SVGIG (reference sequence). This CDR3 comprises 13 residues. As regards this clone: Its matching antigen is unknown.

The method was immunoSEQ multiplex PCR; TCRdb's version includes in-frame clones alone and lacks a portion of them. The data hold around 340,000 clones, with over 90% observed a single time. The time point was: blood from clinic visit 5 months post-surgery; TSC patient then seizure free. Surgery cases with the highest brain T cell transcript signatures were chosen for sequencing. The TCR was taken from a boy less than two years old with tuberous sclerosis and intractable seizures. The chain couples TRBV30 to TRBJ1-2; TRBD1 matches 8 bases. Specimen: peripheral blood, collected 4 to 6 months after surgery. The CDR3 loop is CAWSLDRDYGYTF. CDR3 coding DNA: TGTGCCTGGAGTCTGGACAGGGACTATGGCTACACCTTC.